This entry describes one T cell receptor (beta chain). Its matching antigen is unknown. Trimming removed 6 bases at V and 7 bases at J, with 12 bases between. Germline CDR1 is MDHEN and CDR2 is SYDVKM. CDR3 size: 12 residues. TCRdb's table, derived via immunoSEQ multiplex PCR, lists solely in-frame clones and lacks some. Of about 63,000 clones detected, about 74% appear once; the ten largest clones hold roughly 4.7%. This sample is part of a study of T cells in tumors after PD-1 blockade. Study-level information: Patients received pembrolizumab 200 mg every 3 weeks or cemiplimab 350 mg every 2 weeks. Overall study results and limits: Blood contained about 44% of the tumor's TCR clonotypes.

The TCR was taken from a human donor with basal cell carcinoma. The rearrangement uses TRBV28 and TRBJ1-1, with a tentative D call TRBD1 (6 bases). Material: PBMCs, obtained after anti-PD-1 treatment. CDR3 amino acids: CASSLLQGEAFF. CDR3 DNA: TGTGCCAGCAGCCTTCTACAGGGTGAAGCTTTCTTT.